This is a list of T cell receptor beta chains from one sample in a study of blood T cell repertoires in COVID-19. The data were produced by immunoSEQ multiplex PCR, yet TCRdb's version contains in-frame clones alone and is incomplete. The sample lists around 280,000 clones, about 90% seen once, with 2% to 2.5% in the top ten. Sequencing input: peripheral blood. The receptors originated from a woman in her forties or fifties who had recovered from COVID-19. Both conserved end residues are part of each CDR3. A D gene is named only where the DNA matches it firmly. The size entry is marked missing in some rows and otherwise reads once, few, many or a size class.

v_gene: TRBV25-1
abundance: .
d_gene: TRBD1
j_gene: TRBJ1-6
len: 15
CDR3aa: CASRNSTGVNSPLHF
CDR3nt: TGTGCCAGCAGGAATTCGACAGGGGTAAATTCACCCCTCCACTTT

v_gene: TRBV7-2
abundance: once
d_gene: TRBD1
j_gene: TRBJ1-2
len: 17
CDR3aa: CASSLSITIATGGGYTF
CDR3nt: TGTGCCAGCAGCTTATCCATTACAATTGCGACAGGGGGTGGCTACACCTTC

v_gene: TRBV25-1
abundance: .
d_gene: .
j_gene: TRBJ1-1
len: 12
CDR3aa: CASKSLYTEAFF
CDR3nt: TGTGCCAGCAAATCCCTTTACACTGAAGCTTTCTTT

v_gene: TRBV29-1
abundance: .
d_gene: TRBD2
j_gene: TRBJ2-3
len: 16
CDR3aa: CSVEGTASGSADTQYF
CDR3nt: TGCAGCGTGGAAGGTACGGCTAGCGGGAGCGCAGATACGCAGTATTTT

v_gene: TRBV30
abundance: .
d_gene: .
j_gene: TRBJ1-5
len: 14
CDR3aa: CAWSRPGGGQPQHF
CDR3nt: TGTGCCTGGAGCCGGCCGGGGGGCGGTCAGCCCCAGCATTTT

v_gene: TRBV7-9
abundance: .
d_gene: .
j_gene: TRBJ2-7
len: 16
CDR3aa: CASSLSRSGRSHEQYF
CDR3nt: TGTGCCAGCAGCTTGAGTAGGAGCGGACGTAGCCACGAGCAGTACTTC

v_gene: TRBV5-8
abundance: .
d_gene: .
j_gene: TRBJ2-1
len: 15
CDR3aa: CASSFSVSSYNEQFF
CDR3nt: TGTGCCAGCAGCTTTTCCGTTAGCTCCTACAATGAGCAGTTCTTC

v_gene: TRBV5-8
abundance: .
d_gene: .
j_gene: TRBJ2-6
len: 16
CDR3aa: CASSLGHLSGANVLTF
CDR3nt: TGTGCCAGCAGCTTAGGACACCTCTCTGGGGCCAACGTCCTGACTTTC

v_gene: TRBV7-9
abundance: .
d_gene: .
j_gene: TRBJ1-1
len: 13
CDR3aa: CAAEPRSGTEAFF
CDR3nt: TGTGCCGCCGAACCCAGGTCTGGCACTGAAGCTTTCTTT

v_gene: TRBV7-6
abundance: .
d_gene: TRBD1
j_gene: TRBJ1-1
len: 15
CDR3aa: CASSPTGTGGTEAFF
CDR3nt: TGTGCCAGCAGCCCCACCGGGACAGGGGGCACTGAAGCTTTCTTT

v_gene: TRBV15
abundance: .
d_gene: .
j_gene: TRBJ2-3
len: 13
CDR3aa: CATSRVSADTQYF
CDR3nt: TGTGCCACCAGCAGAGTTAGCGCAGATACGCAGTATTTT

v_gene: TRBV19
abundance: .
d_gene: TRBD1
j_gene: TRBJ1-2
len: 15
CDR3aa: CASATTGTGSYGYTF
CDR3nt: TGTGCCAGTGCGACAACCGGGACAGGTAGCTATGGCTACACCTTC

v_gene: TRBV19
abundance: .
d_gene: .
j_gene: TRBJ2-5
len: 15
CDR3aa: CASSIIGRLEETQYF
CDR3nt: TGTGCCAGTAGTATAATCGGCAGGCTGGAAGAGACCCAGTACTTC

v_gene: TRBV6-6
abundance: .
d_gene: .
j_gene: TRBJ1-1
len: 13
CDR3aa: CASSYLQDTEAFF
CDR3nt: TGTGCCAGCAGTTACTTACAGGACACTGAAGCTTTCTTT

v_gene: TRBV4-1
abundance: once
d_gene: TRBD2
j_gene: TRBJ2-3
len: 16
CDR3aa: CASSQPGGGNTDTQYF
CDR3nt: TGCGCCAGCAGCCAGCCCGGCGGGGGTAACACAGATACGCAGTATTTT

v_gene: TRBV7-2
abundance: few
d_gene: TRBD1
j_gene: TRBJ1-1
len: 15
CDR3aa: CASSLFGQGDTEAFF
CDR3nt: TGTGCCAGCAGCTTATTTGGCCAGGGGGACACTGAAGCTTTCTTT

v_gene: TRBV19
abundance: .
d_gene: .
j_gene: TRBJ2-7
len: 14
CDR3aa: CASSTGYGFYEQYF
CDR3nt: TGTGCCAGTAGTACAGGGTATGGCTTCTACGAGCAGTACTTC

v_gene: TRBV4-2
abundance: .
d_gene: TRBD1
j_gene: TRBJ2-5
len: 17
CDR3aa: CASSQGGTGVSGETQYF
CDR3nt: TGTGCCAGCAGCCAAGGCGGGACAGGGGTTTCTGGAGAGACCCAGTACTTC

v_gene: TRBV9
abundance: .
d_gene: .
j_gene: TRBJ1-6
len: 18
CDR3aa: CASSAVGQSSSYNSPLHF
CDR3nt: TGTGCCAGCAGCGCTGTGGGGCAGTCTAGCTCCTATAATTCACCCCTCCACTTT

v_gene: TRBV9
abundance: few
d_gene: .
j_gene: TRBJ2-2
len: 18
CDR3aa: CASSAVLFPAGHTGELFF
CDR3nt: TGTGCCAGCAGCGCCGTTTTGTTCCCGGCAGGGCACACCGGGGAGCTGTTTTTT

v_gene: TRBV9
abundance: .
d_gene: TRBD2
j_gene: TRBJ2-3
len: 15
CDR3aa: CASSPRTSSTDTQYF
CDR3nt: TGTGCCAGCAGCCCCCGGACTAGTAGCACAGATACGCAGTATTTT

v_gene: TRBV5-4
abundance: .
d_gene: TRBD1
j_gene: TRBJ2-7
len: 14
CDR3aa: CASSLWDRATEQYF
CDR3nt: TGTGCCAGCAGCTTGTGGGACAGGGCGACCGAGCAGTACTTC